A single T cell receptor beta chain is shown here with its context. Its antigen is undetermined. This CDR3 has 15 amino acids. The V segment lost 3 bases and the J segment 6 bases; nucleotides outside the gene matches: 5. Germline CDR1 SGHNT, CDR2 YYREEE (reference sequence). Some clones are missing from TCRdb's copy, which holds only in-frame ones; the method was immunoSEQ multiplex PCR. The sample yields about 92,000 clones, roughly 91% seen once. The sample belongs to a study of OX40 agonist ivuxolimab in advanced cancers. As for the study in general: The diagnoses of dose-escalation patients were hepatocellular carcinoma, melanoma, renal cell or head and neck cancer. Antecedent anti-PD-1, anti-PD-L1 or anti-CTLA-4 therapy was permissible, with roughly 36% having received some.

Prior autoimmune disease or systemic immunosuppression barred patients. Broader study findings: More expanded clones were seen, on average, in CD8+ T cells than in CD4+.

The sequenced sample was CD4+ or CD8+ T cells sorted from blood, obtained in a trial of the OX40 agonist ivuxolimab. This TCR was sampled from an adult with an advanced solid tumor such as melanoma, head and neck, liver or kidney cancer. This chain uses TRBV5-4 with TRBJ2-1; 11 bases fit TRBD2. The CDR3 protein is CASSSRTSGSNEQFF. In DNA form, the CDR3 reads TGTGCCAGCAGCTCGAGGACTAGCGGGTCCAATGAGCAGTTCTTC.